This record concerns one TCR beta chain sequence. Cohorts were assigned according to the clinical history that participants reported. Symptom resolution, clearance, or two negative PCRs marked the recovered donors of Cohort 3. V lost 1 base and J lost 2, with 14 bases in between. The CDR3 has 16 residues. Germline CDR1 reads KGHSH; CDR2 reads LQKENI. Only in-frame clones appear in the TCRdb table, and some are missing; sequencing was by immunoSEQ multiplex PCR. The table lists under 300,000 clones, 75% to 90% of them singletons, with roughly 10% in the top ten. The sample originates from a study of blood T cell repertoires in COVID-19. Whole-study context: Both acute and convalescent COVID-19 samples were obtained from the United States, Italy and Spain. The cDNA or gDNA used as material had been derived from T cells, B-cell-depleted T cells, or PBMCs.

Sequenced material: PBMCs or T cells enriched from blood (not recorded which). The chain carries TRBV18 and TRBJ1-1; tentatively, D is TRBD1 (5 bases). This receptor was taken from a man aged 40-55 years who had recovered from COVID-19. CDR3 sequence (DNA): TGTGCCAGCTCACCACTAAGTACAGGAATAAACACTGAAGCTTTCTTT. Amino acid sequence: CASSPLSTGINTEAFF.